Below, 4 T cell receptor beta chains from the same sample are listed, as sequenced in a study of cytomegalovirus exposure and HLA in healthy donors. Both 60 Vbeta primers and 13 Jbeta primers went into the PCR. The assay was immunoSEQ multiplex PCR, and TCRdb's table has in-frame clones only and misses some. The sample has 200,000 to 250,000 clones, about 77% seen once. The sequenced sample consisted of PBMCs. The receptors come from a woman under 40 in good health and CMV-seronegative.

Only a few counts were recorded for this clone. The chain employs TRBV6-1 and TRBJ2-7; D may be TRBD1 (6 bases). V gave up 6 bases and J gave up 7 bases, with 13 bases separating them. CDR3 size: 12 residues. From germline, CDR1 is MNHNS and CDR2 SASEGT. The CDR3 DNA sequence: TGTGCCAGCAGCCCTACAGGGCGGGAGCAGTACTTC. Translating gives CASSPTGREQYF.

This rearrangement joins TRBV19 to TRBJ2-1; a possible D gene is TRBD2 (7 bases). Trimming left V 1 base short and J 2 bases short, with 9 bases between. Germline V gives CDR1 LNHDA, CDR2 SQIVND (reference sequence). This CDR3 is built from 15 residues. The CDR3 DNA reads as TGTGCCAGTAGTATAGCCGGGGGGCCCTACAATGAGCAGTTCTTC. Translated: CASSIAGGPYNEQFF.

CDR3 DNA sequence: TGTGCAAGTCGCTTAGGTGAAGGACAGATCGGAAACACCATATATTTT. Residues: CASRLGEGQIGNTIYF. The chain carries TRBV12-2 and TRBJ1-3; the table names TRBD1, a call not compared with the DNA. TRBV12-2 is a known pseudogene. This CDR3 has 16 residues.

J is TRBJ1-1 and V is TRBV13; 7 bases are shared with TRBD1. Germline lookup yields CDR1 PRHDT and CDR2 FYEKMQ (reference sequence). J gave up 11 bases and V 5 bases, and 8 bases lay outside the gene matches. This CDR3 is built from 12 residues. The CDR3 region has the DNA TGTGCCAGCAGCGGACGGGACAGAATGGCTTTCTTT. The encoded protein is CASSGRDRMAFF.